The rows below give T cell receptor beta chains drawn from one sample of a study of blood T cell repertoires in COVID-19. The data were produced by immunoSEQ multiplex PCR, yet TCRdb's version contains in-frame clones alone and is incomplete. The table has fewer than 250,000 clones, 83% seen once. What was sequenced was peripheral blood. The receptors here all came from a human donor in a cohort sampled during active COVID-19. Each CDR3 is given with its conserved first and last residue. A D gene is named only where the DNA matches it firmly. A clone size is listed for some rows: how often the clone was seen (once, few, many), or a class if it is expanded.

CDR3nt,CDR3aa,v_gene,d_gene,j_gene,abundance
TGTGCCAGCAGCCTGACAGGGGCCTATGGCTACACCTTC,CASSLTGAYGYTF,TRBV11-2,TRBD1,TRBJ1-2,few
TGTGCCAGCAGTTCCCCCGGGGAAAACTATGGCTACACCTTC,CASSSPGENYGYTF,TRBV28,-,TRBJ1-2,-
TGTGCCACCAGCAGGGACATTTGGGCTGAAGCTTTCTTT,CATSRDIWAEAFF,TRBV15,-,TRBJ1-1,-
TGTGCCAGCAGCTTAATGCGGGAGCAGTACTTC,CASSLMREQYF,TRBV7-9,-,TRBJ2-7,few
TGTGCCAGCAGGGAGACTGGAAACACCATATATTTT,CASRETGNTIYF,TRBV28,-,TRBJ1-3,-
TGTGCCAGCTCGCCCCAGGGACAGGGATACGAGCAGTACTTC,CASSPQGQGYEQYF,TRBV18,TRBD1,TRBJ2-7,few
TGTGCCAGCAGACGCCTGGGACAGGTGAACACCGGGGAGCTGTTTTTT,CASRRLGQVNTGELFF,TRBV27,TRBD1,TRBJ2-2,-
TGTGCCAGCAGTCTAGACACTGAAGCTTTCTTT,CASSLDTEAFF,TRBV28,-,TRBJ1-1,-
TGTGCCTGGAGGAGTACAGGGGGCGTTTCGGGTAGGCCCCAGTACTTC,CAWRSTGGVSGRPQYF,TRBV30,TRBD1,TRBJ2-5,once
TGTGCCAGCAGCTCCAAAGAAACAGGAATAAAAAGAACCAATGAGCAGTTCTTC,CASSSKETGIKRTNEQFF,TRBV5-5,-,TRBJ2-1,-
TGTGCCAGCAGCCGTCTCGCAGGGAGGACCTACAATGAGCAGTTCTTC,CASSRLAGRTYNEQFF,TRBV11-2,-,TRBJ2-1,-
TGTGCTAGTGGTTTGGTACGGCAGGGGGCGAATGAGCAGTTCTTC,CASGLVRQGANEQFF,TRBV12-5,TRBD1,TRBJ2-1,-
TGTGCCAGCAGCTCGGGACTAGCGGGGGGAAGGTCGGCGCAGTATTTT,CASSSGLAGGRSAQYF,TRBV13,TRBD2,TRBJ2-3,once
TGTGCCAGCAGCTTCACAGGGGGAGGCTATGGCTACACCTTC,CASSFTGGGYGYTF,TRBV7-2,TRBD1,TRBJ1-2,few
TGTGCCGCGTATCGTCACAGGGCAGGGCTAGAGACCCAGTACTTC,CAAYRHRAGLETQYF,TRBV24-1,-,TRBJ2-5,-
TGCGCCAGCAGTGCGACTAGCGGGATTCGATACAATGAGCAGTTCTTC,CASSATSGIRYNEQFF,TRBV10-2,TRBD2,TRBJ2-1,-
TGTGCCAGCAGCTTACAGAACTACGAGAACACTGAAGCTTTCTTT,CASSLQNYENTEAFF,TRBV11-2,-,TRBJ1-1,-
TGTGCCAGCAGCGTGGGACAGGGGACCTACGAGCAGTACTTC,CASSVGQGTYEQYF,TRBV9,TRBD1,TRBJ2-7,-
TGTGCCAGCAGTTTTTATAGGCTAGCTCCTACCTACGAGCAGTACTTC,CASSFYRLAPTYEQYF,TRBV28,-,TRBJ2-7,-
TGTGCCAGCAGGGGGGACAGGAGGAACACTGAAGCTTTCTTT,CASRGDRRNTEAFF,TRBV2,TRBD1,TRBJ1-1,many
TGTGCCAGCAGCTTCGAGGTCCCCCTCCAAGAGACCCAGTACTTC,CASSFEVPLQETQYF,TRBV7-2,-,TRBJ2-5,-
TGTGCCAGCAGTGGTCAGTTTTATAGCAATCAGCCCCAGCATTTT,CASSGQFYSNQPQHF,TRBV2,-,TRBJ1-5,-
TGTGCCAGCAGCTTAATGACGGAAACCCGAGGCGAGCAGTACTTC,CASSLMTETRGEQYF,TRBV7-6,-,TRBJ2-7,-
TGTGCCAGCAGTTCCCCGCTCGGGGGGACAGGGTACTACAATGAGCAGTTCTTC,CASSSPLGGTGYYNEQFF,TRBV28,TRBD1,TRBJ2-1,-
TGCGCCAGCAGCATATCCGGGACAGGGACTAATTCACCCCTCCACTTT,CASSISGTGTNSPLHF,TRBV5-1,TRBD1,TRBJ1-6,-
TGTGCCACCAGCAGGGGCGAGTCCTACGAGCAGTACTTC,CATSRGESYEQYF,TRBV15,-,TRBJ2-7,-
TGTGCCAGCAGCTTCCGACAGGGGGAAGATACGCAGTATTTT,CASSFRQGEDTQYF,TRBV11-2,TRBD1,TRBJ2-3,many
TGTGCCAGCAGCATAACTAGAAACATTCAGTACTTC,CASSITRNIQYF,TRBV12-3/TRBV12-4,-,TRBJ2-4,-
TGTGCCAGTAGTAGAGACGGTTACGAGCAGTACTTC,CASSRDGYEQYF,TRBV19,-,TRBJ2-7,-
TGTGCCAGCAGGGGGGGGACAGGGCCTGAAAAACTGTTTTTT,CASRGGTGPEKLFF,TRBV2,TRBD1,TRBJ1-4,-
TGTGCCATCAGTGCGGCCAGGGGTCTTAGAAGCGCCACCGGGGAGCTGTTTTTT,CAISAARGLRSATGELFF,TRBV10-3,-,TRBJ2-2,-
TGCGCCAGCAGGCGGACTAGCGGGATCTCCTACAATGAGCAGTTCTTC,CASRRTSGISYNEQFF,TRBV5-1,TRBD2,TRBJ2-1,-
TGTGCCATCAGTGCCTTAGCGGGGGGGCCAGATACGCAGTATTTT,CAISALAGGPDTQYF,TRBV10-3,TRBD2,TRBJ2-3,-
TGTGCCAGCAGTTACTCGGGACAGGGGGCTTACGAGCAGTACTTC,CASSYSGQGAYEQYF,TRBV6-6,TRBD1,TRBJ2-7,-
TGTGCCAGCACCCTGGACAGGGCGGGCGAGCAGTACTTC,CASTLDRAGEQYF,TRBV7-2,TRBD1,TRBJ2-7,-
TGTGCCAGTAGTATATCGGTCCCCTACACCGGGGAGCTGTTTTTT,CASSISVPYTGELFF,TRBV19,-,TRBJ2-2,once
TGCGCTGCTACAGGCAGCTCCTACGAGCAGTACTTC,CAATGSSYEQYF,TRBV29-1,-,TRBJ2-7,-
TGTGCCAGCAGCGAGGACAGTAATTCACCCCTCCACTTT,CASSEDSNSPLHF,TRBV5-5,-,TRBJ1-6,-
TGTGCCAGCTCCCCGACAGGGGGCCTTCGTGCGGGGAAAGAGACCCAGTACTTC,CASSPTGGLRAGKETQYF,TRBV18,TRBD1,TRBJ2-5,-
TGTGCCAGCAGGGTTCGGGGGGGCCCTTATGGTGTTGCAGATACGCAGTATTTT,CASRVRGGPYGVADTQYF,TRBV7-2,TRBD2,TRBJ2-3,-
TGTGCCAGCAGTTTACCAGGTAGCAAAAACATTCAGTACTTC,CASSLPGSKNIQYF,TRBV28,-,TRBJ2-4,once
TGTGCCAGCAGCCAAGATGAGGGGGGGGATACGCAGTATTTT,CASSQDEGGDTQYF,TRBV14,-,TRBJ2-3,-
TGTGCCACCAGTGATTTGCAGGGAAGGAATGAGCAGTTCTTC,CATSDLQGRNEQFF,TRBV24-1,-,TRBJ2-1,-
TGTGCCAGCTCAGAGACCGGGACAGACAATTCACCCCTCCACTTT,CASSETGTDNSPLHF,TRBV18,TRBD1,TRBJ1-6,once
TGTGCCAGCAGCTTTAAGGATAAGGGGGAGCTGGGGACAGATACGCAGTATTTT,CASSFKDKGELGTDTQYF,TRBV7-9,-,TRBJ2-3,few
TGCGCCAGCAGCCAAGTAGACAGGCCTACCTACGAGCAGTACTTC,CASSQVDRPTYEQYF,TRBV4-1,-,TRBJ2-7,-
TGTGCCAGCAGTTTACCCGGGACAGGGGCTACTAACTATGGCTACACCTTC,CASSLPGTGATNYGYTF,TRBV28,TRBD1,TRBJ1-2,-
TGTGCCTTCGGCGGGGGGGAGACCCAGTACTTC,CAFGGGETQYF,TRBV30,TRBD2,TRBJ2-5,once
TGTGCCAGTAGTCCGACAACAGGGGCGCACTATGGCTACACCTTC,CASSPTTGAHYGYTF,TRBV19,TRBD1,TRBJ1-2,-
TGTGCCAGCAGCTTGTTGAGGGGGCCCTCTTCCTACGAGCAGTACTTC,CASSLLRGPSSYEQYF,TRBV5-6,TRBD1,TRBJ2-7,-
TGTGCCTGGAGTGTACGTCGGGGGGCGGGTAATTCACCCCTCCACTTT,CAWSVRRGAGNSPLHF,TRBV30,-,TRBJ1-6,-
TGTGCCATCAGCTTCGGTAGCGGGAGTGATGAGCAGTTCTTC,CAISFGSGSDEQFF,TRBV10-3,TRBD2,TRBJ2-1,few
TGTGCCAGTAGCCCCGACAGGGGAGGGCATAGCAATCAGCCCCAGCATTTT,CASSPDRGGHSNQPQHF,TRBV19,TRBD1,TRBJ1-5,-
TGTGCCAGTCTCCCCGGACAGGAGATAAACACTGAAGCTTTCTTT,CASLPGQEINTEAFF,TRBV19,TRBD1,TRBJ1-1,-
TGTGCCACCAGTGATTTAATCCCCACGACAGGGGCATCTTTCACAGATACGCAGTATTTT,CATSDLIPTTGASFTDTQYF,TRBV24-1,TRBD1,TRBJ2-3,-
TGTGCCAGCGCCCTAGCGGGAGGTTCCTACAATGAGCAGTTCTTC,CASALAGGSYNEQFF,TRBV11-2,TRBD2,TRBJ2-1,-
TGTGCCAGCAGCATACAGGGGGCGGAATCTGAAGCTTTCTTT,CASSIQGAESEAFF,TRBV7-9,TRBD1,TRBJ1-1,-
TGTGCCGGGGGGACAGATAACACTGAAGCTTTCTTT,CAGGTDNTEAFF,TRBV28,TRBD1,TRBJ1-1,once